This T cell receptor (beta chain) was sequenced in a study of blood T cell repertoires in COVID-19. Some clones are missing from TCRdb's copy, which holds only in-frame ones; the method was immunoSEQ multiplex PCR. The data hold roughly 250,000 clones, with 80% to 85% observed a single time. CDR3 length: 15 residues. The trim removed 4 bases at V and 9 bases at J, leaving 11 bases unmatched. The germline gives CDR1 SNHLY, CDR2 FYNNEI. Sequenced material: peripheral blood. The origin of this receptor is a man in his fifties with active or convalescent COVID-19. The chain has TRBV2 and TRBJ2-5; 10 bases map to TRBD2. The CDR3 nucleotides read TGTGCCAGCAGTGCCGTAGCGGGGGGCCCCCAGTCCCAGTACTTC. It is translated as CASSAVAGGPQSQYF.